The 15 T cell receptor beta chains listed next were all sequenced from one sample in a study of blood T cell repertoires in COVID-19. Profiled with immunoSEQ multiplex PCR; TCRdb holds only in-frame clones, not every one. The sample gives around 130,000 clones, 80% to 90% of which show up once; about 27% is in the top ten. The material sequenced was peripheral blood. The receptor set was obtained from a man in his 70s with active or convalescent COVID-19.

This sequence joins TRBV2 and TRBJ2-2, with a tentative D call TRBD2 (6 bases). In germline, CDR1 is SNHLY, CDR2 FYNNEI. The CDR3 sequence is 14 residues long. The V gene lost 8 bases and the J gene lost 0 bases, with 10 bases spanning the gap. The CDR3 reads CASRGGTNTGELFF. Here the CDR3 DNA reads TGTGCCAGCCGGGGCGGGACGAACACCGGGGAGCTGTTTTTT. The full variable domain, its missing parts supplied by reference TRBV2 and TRBJ2-2, is EPEVTQTPSHQVTQMGQEVILRCVPISNHLYFYWYRQILGQKVEFLVSFYNNEISEKSEIFDDQFSVERPDGSNFTLKIRSTKLEDSAMYFCASRGGTNTGELFFGEGSRLTVL.

V usage is TRBV6-1 and J usage is TRBJ1-1; TRBD1 aligns across 8 bases. After removal of 3 bases from V and 4 bases from J, the junction contained 4 bases not matched to a gene. Germline-derived CDR1 and CDR2 are MNHNS and SASEGT. CDR3 size: 14 residues. The CDR3 DNA is TGTGCCAGCAGTGAGGGGACAGGTCTCACTGAAGCTTTCTTT. This encodes CASSEGTGLTEAFF.

This chain connects TRBV28 to TRBJ1-5; TRBD1 aligns across 10 bases. Germline trimming cut 6 bases from V and 0 bases from J; bases unmatched to any gene: 5. Germline V gene lookup returns CDR1 MDHEN and CDR2 SYDVKM. The CDR3 runs to 16 residues. The CDR3: CASRTGGLYSNQPQHF. In DNA, the CDR3 is TGTGCCAGCAGGACAGGGGGCCTTTATAGCAATCAGCCCCAGCATTTT. The full variable domain, completed using reference TRBV28 and TRBJ1-5, is DVKVTQSSRYLVKRTGEKVFLECVQDMDHENMFWYRQDPGLGLRLIYFSYDVKMKEKGDIPEGYSVSREKKERFSLILESASTNQTSMYLCASRTGGLYSNQPQHFGDGTRLSIL.

The V and J genes are TRBV28 and TRBJ1-4; D possibly corresponds to TRBD1 (6 bases). Germline CDR1 and CDR2: MDHEN and SYDVKM. The CDR3 is made up of 15 amino acids. V dropped 2 bases and J dropped 8 bases, with 15 bases sitting between them. CDR3 sequence: CASSLGDTLGEKLFF. The CDR3 coding sequence is TGTGCCAGCAGTTTAGGGGACACCCTTGGGGAAAAACTGTTTTTT.

V is TRBV24-1 and J is TRBJ2-2, with D unclear. Trimming removed 1 base at V and 0 bases at J, with 8 bases between. Germline V gives CDR1 KGHDR, CDR2 SFDVKD. CDR3 length: 16 residues. Here the CDR3 reads CATSDLVTANTGELFF. DNA of the CDR3: TGTGCCACCAGTGATTTAGTGACTGCGAACACCGGGGAGCTGTTTTTT.

This clone was seen just once. The sample contains more than one DNA sequence encoding this CDR3. The rearrangement joins TRBV6-5 to TRBJ1-1; 8 bases fit TRBD1. The CDR3 sequence is 13 residues long. V shed 4 bases, J shed 3 bases, and the junction held 1 base outside the gene matches. CDR1 MNHEY and CDR2 SVGAGI come from the germline V gene. The CDR3 loop reads CASSLTGDTEAFF. The CDR3 DNA reads as TGTGCCAGCAGTTTGACAGGGGACACTGAAGCTTTCTTT.

The genes are TRBV13 and TRBJ1-2; the match to TRBD1 covers 9 bases. This CDR3 region has 15 residues. The V gene's germline CDR1 is PRHDT and CDR2 FYEKMQ (reference sequence). The ends lost 0 bases at V and 5 bases at J; junction bases unmatched: 4. This CDR3 is CASSLGQGARYGYTF. CDR3 nucleotides: TGTGCCAGCAGCTTAGGACAGGGGGCAAGGTATGGCTACACCTTC.

The chain uses TRBV29-1 and TRBJ1-2; TRBD1 matches 9 bases. The V segment lost 7 bases and the J segment 4 bases; nucleotides outside the gene matches: 7. The V gene's germline CDR1 is SQVTM and CDR2 ANQGSEA. The CDR3 consists of 13 residues. The CDR3: CSGREDRGYGYTF. CDR3 sequence (DNA): TGCAGCGGCAGAGAGGACAGGGGCTATGGCTACACCTTC.

This clone was seen a few times. The chain employs TRBV6-1 and TRBJ2-7; TRBD1 might be the D (5 bases). V was pared by 1 base and J by 4 bases, with 14 bases between. The CDR3 length is 15 residues. Germline-derived CDR1 and CDR2 are MNHNS and SASEGT. The CDR3: CASSEEPDYRYEQYF. CDR3 coding DNA: TGTGCCAGCAGTGAAGAGCCAGATTACAGGTACGAGCAGTACTTC.

The CDR3 reads CASKKQGYGGYTF. DNA for the CDR3: TGTGCCAGCAAAAAACAGGGGTACGGTGGCTACACCTTC. This chain uses TRBV6-5 with TRBJ1-2, with TRBD1 matching 7 bases. V shed 7 bases and J 7 bases; nucleotides not matched to a gene: 9. The germline V gene encodes CDR1 MNHEY and CDR2 SVGAGI. This CDR3 comprises 13 residues.

The chain is built from TRBV19 and TRBJ1-4, with D hard to call. Trimming left V 3 bases short and J 0 bases short, with 11 bases between. Germline loops: CDR1 LNHDA, CDR2 SQIVND (reference sequence). There are 16 residues in the CDR3. Written as DNA, the CDR3 is TGTGCCAGTAGTATGGTGGCACAGTCAACTAATGAAAAACTGTTTTTT. Translation: CASSMVAQSTNEKLFF.

The V and J genes are TRBV2 and TRBJ2-5, with a weak D call TRBD2 (6 bases). The CDR3 is made up of 16 amino acids. Germline CDR1 reads SNHLY; CDR2 reads FYNNEI. Between the trimmed V and J ends, which lost 6 bases and 0 bases, there was a span of 17 bases. CDR3 nucleotides: TGTGCCAGCAGCTCCGGTGGTAGCGGAGACCAAGAGACCCAGTACTTC. Translating gives CASSSGGSGDQETQYF.

The genes are TRBV4-1 and TRBJ2-3, with D tentatively TRBD1 (6 bases). Germline-derived CDR1 and CDR2 are MGHRA and YSYEKL. The germline V and J ends were trimmed by 2 bases and 2 bases, with 14 bases remaining between them. The CDR3 spans 16 residues. The DNA of the CDR3 is TGCGCCAGCAGCCAAATACAGGGTTTGGCCACAGATACGCAGTATTTT. Protein: CASSQIQGLATDTQYF.

This sequence joins TRBV9 and TRBJ1-6; TRBD1 agrees at 7 bases. Germline V gene lookup returns CDR1 SGDLS and CDR2 YYNGEE. This CDR3 has 15 residues. Trimming removed 3 bases from V and 7 bases from J; junction bases left unmatched: 7. CDR3 residues: CASSAFGTENSPLHF. DNA for the CDR3: TGTGCCAGCAGCGCGTTTGGGACAGAGAATTCACCCCTCCACTTT.

The chain carries TRBV4-1 and TRBJ2-7, with D maybe TRBD1 (6 bases). The CDR3 extends over 15 amino acids. Germline values: CDR1 MGHRA, CDR2 YSYEKL. The V and J ends lost 2 bases and 0 bases respectively, with 11 bases between them. CDR3 DNA: TGCGCCAGCAGCCAACCGGGACATAGCTCCTACGAGCAGTACTTC. It is translated as CASSQPGHSSYEQYF.